The clone carrying this T cell receptor beta chain was observed at least ten times. The data belong to a study of regulatory T cells in long-lasting Graves disease. The germline CDR1 and CDR2 sequences are LGHNT and FRNRAP. After removal of 9 bases from V and 5 bases from J, the junction contained 3 bases not matched to a gene. The CDR3 spans 12 residues. Time point specified: newly diagnosed GD, antithyroid drugs for less than 3 months. TCR sequences were obtained from RNA taken from PBMCs. In building TCR beta libraries, iRepertoire HTBI primers were used together with Arm-PCR of CDR3 regions. TCRdb re-called the multiplex PCR reads with MiXCR, one entry per CDR3 protein. The table has 400,000 to 550,000 distinct CDR3 sequences, more than 12% seen once. The data also belong to a second study, concerning T cells in Graves' hyperthyroidism and ophthalmopathy. That report notes: Ophthalmopathy was predicted by the model a median of roughly 6.6 months ahead of onset.

The source was peripheral blood mononuclear cells (PBMCs), collected at new diagnosis, from a patient treated with antithyroid drugs. This clonotype was sampled from a woman aged 25 to 39 with Graves disease. The chain combines TRBV12-5 with TRBJ2-1; 8 bases agree with TRBD1. The DNA for the CDR3 is TGTGCTAGCCGGGACAGGAACAATGAGCAGTTCTTC. It encodes CASRDRNNEQFF.